The T cell receptor beta chain under discussion was sequenced for a study of tumor and adjacent non-tumor tissue in lung cancer. Study results and caveats: TCR diversity was significantly greater in tumor than normal lung tissue. Tumor repertoires had a smaller top 100 clone share than normal lung.

Three rounds of nested PCR, following a modified ARM-PCR protocol, produced the TCRbeta library. TCRdb reanalysed the multiplex PCR reads using MiXCR and keeps one entry per CDR3 protein. The sample consists of over 35,000 distinct CDR3 sequences, approximately 61% of them appearing once. Germline CDR1 is KGHDR and CDR2 is SFDVKD. The CDR3 extends over 15 amino acids. The ends were cut back, 3 bases at V and 6 bases at J, with 14 bases in the middle. There are many counts of this clonotype. Its cognate antigen is unknown. This sample's RNA came from whole unsorted tissue. More than 3 cm separated this lung sample from the edge of the tumor. Chemotherapy-naive patients with new lung cancer underwent thoracic surgery in China, August–late 2014.

The sequence was obtained from a man between 50 and 59 years old with non-small cell lung cancer. The V call is TRBV24-1, the J call TRBJ2-1; TRBD1 is a possible D gene (6 bases). Sequenced input: distant non-tumor lung tissue. The CDR3 coding sequence is TGTGCCACCAGTGATGGTGGGGGCTGGGCCAATGAGCAGTTCTTC. Amino acid sequence: CATSDGGGWANEQFF.